This T cell receptor beta chain was profiled in a study of shared clonotypes between healthy human individuals (dated by TCRdb to the early 2020s). Looking at the study overall: A couple of women and three men aged 18 to 49 years were included in the cohort. Per donor, three plates each were used for CD4 naive and CD4 memory, two for CD8 naive, and one for CD8 memory. Blood TCR repertoires of a handful of healthy adults were deeply sequenced to estimate repertoire size and the extent of clonotype sharing between individuals. Different laboratories and diverse techniques were used to prepare libraries and sequence TCR repertoires, to increase sequencing depth and limit assay-specific biases. Each donor's leukapheresis produced roughly between about 0.8 and 10 billion PBMCs.

V drops 5 bases and J drops 4 bases, leaving 15 bases in between. The CDR3 starts with the cysteine, ends with the phenylalanine, and has 14 residues. Here the CDR3 DNA is all that survives: 42 bases in frame from base 1. CDR1 and CDR2 are read off the germline V gene as SGHTA and FQGTGA. General findings and caveats noted by the study authors: Naive subsets generally had larger estimated clonotype richness than memory subsets. Sampling was restricted to blood, and TCR repertoires in tissue are likely to differ from TCR repertoires in blood. Clonotypes shared by all four sorted-subset donors showed higher generation probabilities than non-shared clonotypes. Because the study included only a small number of donors, the genetic and exposure-history diversity represented was limited. Based on pairwise subsampling, the degree of clonotype sharing among donors was expected to be affected by sequencing depth. Even with the large sequencing depth, rarefaction of the sorted-subset datasets indicated that sequencing was incomplete. When several donors were compared, the shared fraction of clonotypes was approximately 5% for naive CD4, approximately 3.3% for naive CD8, about 2.5% for memory CD4, and 0.4% for memory CD8.

The donors were healthy, HIV-negative adults with no recently reported acute infections or vaccinations. Every donor was a Caucasian adult residing in Nashville, Tennessee, USA. The CD8 memory samples were a combination of magnetically selected CD45RO+ cells and CCR7-negative CD45RA+ effector memory (TemRA) cells. Blood was collected by leukapheresis, and PBMCs were isolated by Ficoll-Histopaque density gradient centrifugation and then cryopreserved in liquid nitrogen vapor phase. Analytical flow cytometry was used to check the purity and quantity of each magnetically sorted T cell population. Genomic DNA was isolated from each sorted fraction and quantified by UV absorbance on a Nanodrop 2000c. Details on this clone: Which antigen it targets is not known. Per-nucleotide qualities are absent, and no much larger clonotype sits a single base away.

TCR CDR3 regions were amplified from genomic DNA by multiplex PCR using the deep immunoSEQ assay. Extracted genomic DNA from each cell subset was distributed evenly across all wells of several immunoSEQ 96-well plates, and each plate was treated as a replicate. Each replicate PCR for sorted subsets received 200 ng genomic DNA, equal to tens of thousands of T cell genomes. Purified libraries were measured with a Qubit 3.0 fluorometer, size-checked on a Bioanalyzer 2100, and measured again with the KAPA Library Quantification kit. A separate single-read 150-cycle Illumina NextSeq 550 flow cell was used to sequence each immunoSEQ 96-well plate. In the source study's methods: The immunoSEQ output contained only junctional sequences without quality scores, so filtering could not match that applied to full-length reads. To assign V/J genes and CDR3, sequences were annotated using PyIR, a Python wrapper for IgBLAST v1.9, with IMGT germline references. Reads were removed for weak V/J assignments (E-value above 1e-6), missing CDR3, stop codons, out-of-frame junctions, or ambiguous translated residues. V3J clonotypes were defined as sequences sharing the same inferred V gene, J gene, and CDR3 amino acid sequence. To compute the percentage overlap between repertoires, the number of shared unique clonotypes was divided by the size of the smaller repertoire. Richness of each repertoire was evaluated using RTK rarefaction, the Chao1 estimator, and Recon v2.1 estimates of unobserved clonotypes. Generation probabilities for all TCRbeta clonotypes obtained by the gDNA method from a handful of donors were computed using OLGA. The immuneACCESS repertoire file appears here via TCRdb, limited to in-frame rearrangements. These files lack a portion of the clones; in checked studies, under half of the deficit traces to unresolved V genes, and the cause of the others is not known. V and J calls and clone size are copied from that table; D and trimming were computed from the DNA. This sample has approximately 350,000 clones in its table, and 95% to 97% of those were observed once. 0.32% of the sample goes to the ten largest clones.

The TCR was taken from a man under 40 in good health. Material for sequencing was memory CD8+ T cells sorted from blood. The cell subset or site tag for this specimen amounts to: CD45RO+ cells pooled with CCR7-negative TemRA cells. The receptor chain draws on TRBV7-3 and TRBJ2-7; the D element might be TRBD1 or TRBD2, as each aligns at 5 bases. The CDR3 region has the sequence CASSLRDPQYEQYF. The DNA is as follows: TGTGCCAGCAGCCTCCGGGACCCACAATACGAGCAGTACTTC.